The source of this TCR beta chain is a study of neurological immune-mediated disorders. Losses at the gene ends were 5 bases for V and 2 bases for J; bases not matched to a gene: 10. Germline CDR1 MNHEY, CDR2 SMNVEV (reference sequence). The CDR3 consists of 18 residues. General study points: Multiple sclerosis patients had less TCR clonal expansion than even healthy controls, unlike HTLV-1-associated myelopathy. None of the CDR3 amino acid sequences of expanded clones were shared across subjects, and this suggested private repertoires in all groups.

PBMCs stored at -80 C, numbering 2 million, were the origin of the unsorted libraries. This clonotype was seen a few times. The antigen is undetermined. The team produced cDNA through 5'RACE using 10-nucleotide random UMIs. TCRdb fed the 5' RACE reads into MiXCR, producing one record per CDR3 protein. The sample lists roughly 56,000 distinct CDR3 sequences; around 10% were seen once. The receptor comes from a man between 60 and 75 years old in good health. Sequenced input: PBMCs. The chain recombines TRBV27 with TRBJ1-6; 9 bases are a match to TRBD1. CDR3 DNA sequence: TGTGCCAGCAGTGGCGGGACAGGGCAGGACACCTATAATTCACCCCTCCACTTT. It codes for CASSGGTGQDTYNSPLHF.